Included here is one TCR beta chain sequence, with context. Its antigen is still unknown. Prepared TCR beta cDNA libraries contained unique molecular identifiers. The source material, roughly 0.9 to 11 million T cells, gave rise to 400,000 to 550,000 cDNA molecules. TCRdb passed the PCR reads through MiXCR, listing each CDR3 protein once. Altogether about 500,000 distinct CDR3 sequences are present, around 40% being singletons, with the ten largest covering roughly 12%. The length of the CDR3 is 12 residues. Looked up from germline, CDR1 is SGHRS and CDR2 is YFSETQ. The sample is drawn from a study of post-analysis software for immune sequencing data. Study as a whole: The disease courses covered relapsing-remitting, secondary progressive and progressive-relapsing multiple sclerosis. General study findings and limits: Significantly lower normalized Chao1 diversity was found in patients with multiple sclerosis relative to controls. The authors found that F measure strongly co-clustered same-batch samples. Higher frequency in patients than in controls was seen for about five TRBV segments, with TRBV5-6, TRBV5-1 and TRBV20-1 among them.

The sequenced sample was blood. The receptor was derived from a girl under 18 with multiple sclerosis. V is TRBV5-1 and J is TRBJ2-7; D possibly corresponds to TRBD1 (5 bases). The end of the DNA is better explained by TRBJ2-5, so the J call may be wrong. DNA of the CDR3: TGCGCCAGCAGGTTCAGGGAAGAGACCCAGTACTTC. Residues: CASRFREETQYF.